The clone carrying this T cell receptor beta chain was detected once. The data derive from a study of control samples from healthy donors and cancer patients. Measured with immunoSEQ multiplex PCR; TCRdb has only the in-frame clones, and not every one. The repertoire holds roughly 100,000 clones, with around 90% as singletons. The junction had 6 bases not matched to a gene; V was cut back by 3 bases and J by 2 bases. The CDR3 runs 16 residues. Germline V gene sequence: CDR1 MDHEN, CDR2 SYDVKM. Sequenced: blood. The source of this sequence is a human donor in good health. The donor label of this sample is uncertain. The chain has TRBV28 and TRBJ1-4; 7 bases map to TRBD1. CDR3 loop: CASSLGGGLTNEKLFF. CDR3 sequence (DNA): TGTGCCAGCAGTTTGGGAGGGGGCTTGACTAATGAAAAACTGTTTTTT.